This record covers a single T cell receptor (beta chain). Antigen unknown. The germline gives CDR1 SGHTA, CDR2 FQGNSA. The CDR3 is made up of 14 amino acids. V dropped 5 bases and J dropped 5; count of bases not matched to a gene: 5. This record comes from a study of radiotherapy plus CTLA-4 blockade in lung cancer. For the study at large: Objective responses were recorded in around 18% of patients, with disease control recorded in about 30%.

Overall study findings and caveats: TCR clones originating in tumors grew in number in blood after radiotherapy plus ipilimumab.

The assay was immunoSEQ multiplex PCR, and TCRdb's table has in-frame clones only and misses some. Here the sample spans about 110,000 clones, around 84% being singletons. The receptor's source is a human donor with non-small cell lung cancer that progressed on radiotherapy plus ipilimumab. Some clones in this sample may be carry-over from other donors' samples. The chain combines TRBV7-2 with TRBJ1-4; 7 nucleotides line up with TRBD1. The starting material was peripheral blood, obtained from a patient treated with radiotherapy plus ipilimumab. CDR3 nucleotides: TGTGCCAGCAGCCCGGACAGGCAGAATGAAAAACTGTTTTTT. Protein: CASSPDRQNEKLFF.